In this sample, the clone carrying this T cell receptor (beta chain) turned up many times. Antigen unknown. Combining iRepertoire HTBI primers with Arm-PCR of CDR3 regions, the authors built TCR beta libraries. TCRdb re-called the multiplex PCR reads with MiXCR, one entry per CDR3 protein. This repertoire shows approximately 350,000 distinct CDR3 sequences, roughly 25% found once; its top ten account for 28%. This record belongs to a study of regulatory T cells in long-lasting Graves disease. Study in general: Persistence in Graves' disease denoted antithyroid drug use beyond 5 years alongside positive TSH receptor antibodies. General study points: Under persistent disease, TRBV28, TRBJ1-2 and TRBJ2-5 were used preferentially.

The CDR3 is 16 residues long. Germline V lookup: CDR1 SGHVS, CDR2 FQNEAQ. The ends lost 5 bases at V and 10 bases at J; junction bases unmatched: 13. The time point: persistent/refractory GD, antithyroid drugs over 5 years with positive TRAb. Researchers made the TCR library from RNA that was extracted from PBMCs. Recruitment took place at an endocrinology department in Xi'an, China. This material consisted of peripheral blood mononuclear cells (PBMCs), taken when the disease was refractory, from a patient treated with antithyroid drugs. The receptor was derived from a woman aged 40 to 49 with Graves disease. The V gene is TRBV7-8, the J gene TRBJ1-4; TRBD1 matches at 10 bases. CDR3 in DNA: TGTGCCAGCAGCCAAAGACAGGGGGCATGGGGAGGAAAACTGTTTTTT. It translates to CASSQRQGAWGGKLFF.